This T cell receptor (beta chain) was documented in a study of blood T cell repertoires in COVID-19. For the study at large: Samples taken during acute and convalescent COVID-19 were collected in the United States, Italy and Spain. T cells, B-cell-depleted T cells, or PBMCs supplied cDNA or gDNA.

How the authors handled the data: Nucleated cell number was recorded as an estimate derived from reference gene primer amplification. The protocol was immunoSEQ multiplex PCR, while the TCRdb copy is restricted to in-frame clones and leaves out a portion. That table is the source of V, J and clone size, and D and trimming were worked out from the DNA. The sample records 45,000 to 70,000 clones, roughly four fifths being singletons. Sequenced material: peripheral blood. The sequence came from a woman at least 80 years old with acute or convalescent COVID-19.

CDR3 nucleotides: TGCGCCAGCAGCCTGACGACGGGACAGCCTTTCAATGAGCAGTTCTTC. This codes for CASSLTTGQPFNEQFF. The chain joins TRBV5-1 to TRBJ2-1; 7 nucleotides align to TRBD1. The CDR3 spans 16 residues. The trim removed 4 bases at V and 6 bases at J, leaving 13 bases unmatched. Germline V lookup: CDR1 SGHRS, CDR2 YFSETQ.